This T cell receptor (beta chain) stems from a study of T cells after yellow fever vaccination. This clonotype has just a few counts. Germline loops: CDR1 SGHRS, CDR2 YFSETQ. J was trimmed by 5 bases and V by 3 bases; bases with no gene match: 2. The CDR3 covers 13 residues. TCRdb itself ran the 5' RACE reads through MiXCR, one entry per CDR3 protein. The sample lists 450,000 to 650,000 distinct CDR3 sequences, approximately 12% occurring once. The receptor was derived from a man under 40 who received the YFV17D yellow fever vaccine. The source was PBMCs, collected on the day of the yellow fever booster vaccination. The chain combines TRBV5-1 with TRBJ2-5, with TRBD2 matching over 9 bases. CDR3 DNA sequence: TGCGCCAGCAGCTGGACTAGCGACGAGACCCAGTACTTC. It translates to CASSWTSDETQYF.